This TCR beta chain stems from a study of blood T cell repertoires in COVID-19. Per germline, CDR1 MNHEY and CDR2 SMNVEV (reference sequence). The CDR3 sequence is 14 residues long. V was pared by 5 bases and J by 8 bases, with 9 bases of the junction left unmatched. Patients in Seattle were enrolled during active infection, then followed longitudinally. Here immunoSEQ multiplex PCR was the method, and the copy in TCRdb shows in-frame clones only, minus some. The table has under 200,000 clones, 80% to 85% seen once; the top ten hold approximately 15%. The source is a woman aged 70 to 79 with COVID-19, enrolled during active disease. Sequencing used peripheral blood. This chain links TRBV27 with TRBJ1-2; TRBD1 agrees at 9 bases. CDR3 sequence reads: CASSPGDRARGYTF. The CDR3 DNA sequence: TGTGCCAGCAGTCCGGGGGACAGGGCCAGGGGCTACACCTTC.